These 13 T cell receptor beta chains were sequenced from one sample in a study of cytomegalovirus exposure and HLA in healthy donors. Vbeta (60) and Jbeta (13) primers were used in the PCR. The table came from immunoSEQ multiplex PCR; TCRdb's copy has only in-frame clones and leaves some out. The sample has about 150,000 clones, about four fifths seen once. Sequencing was done on a sample of PBMCs. These receptors were collected from a man aged 30 to 45 in good health and CMV-seropositive.

The chain is built from TRBV29-1 and TRBJ2-7, with a weak D call TRBD1 (6 bases). Trimming took 4 bases from V and 3 from J, leaving 13 bases between them. Germline CDR1 is SQVTM and CDR2 is ANQGSEA. The CDR3 loop spans 13 amino acids. Written as DNA, the CDR3 is TGCAGCGTTGGTCCGGACAGTTACTACGAGCAGTACTTC. It encodes CSVGPDSYYEQYF.

This clone was observed a single time. In nucleotides, the CDR3 is TGTGCCAGCAGAGCGACAGACCCCGCCAAAGAGACCCAGTACTTC. Its translation is CASRATDPAKETQYF. J is TRBJ2-5 and V is TRBV6-6, with D possibly being TRBD1 (5 bases). CDR1 and CDR2 from the germline V gene are MNHNY and SVGAGI (reference sequence). The CDR3 consists of 15 residues. V lost 6 bases and J 3 bases, leaving 17 bases between the germline ends.

The CDR3, as DNA: TGCGCCAGCAGTGACAGGGATGAAAAACTGTTTTTT. This sequence encodes CASSDRDEKLFF. The V gene is TRBV10-2, the J gene TRBJ1-4, with D maybe TRBD1 (5 bases). This CDR3 is built from 12 residues. V was clipped by 3 bases and J by 6 bases, with 5 bases between them. Germline V gives CDR1 WSHSY, CDR2 SAAADI.

V and J are TRBV4-3 and TRBJ1-1, with 7 bases lining up with TRBD1. V shed 3 bases and J 3 bases; nucleotides not matched to a gene: 1. The length of the CDR3 is 13 residues. In germline, CDR1 is LGHNA, CDR2 YSLEER. The CDR3: CASSQGTDTEAFF. Here the CDR3 DNA reads TGCGCCAGCAGCCAGGGGACAGACACTGAAGCTTTCTTT.

The CDR3 here is CASSVTGLDTQYF. CDR3 nucleotides: TGTGCCAGCAGCGTAACAGGGTTAGATACGCAGTATTTT. The chain couples TRBV6-5 to TRBJ2-3; maybe TRBD1 (6 bases). The CDR3 has 13 residues. V gave up 6 bases and J gave up 5 bases, with 12 bases separating them. Germline-derived CDR1 and CDR2 are MNHEY and SVGAGI.

The count of this clone is one. The CDR3 DNA reads as TGTGCCAGCAGCCGGGACACCCTGGGGCCCCAGCATTTT. It codes for CASSRDTLGPQHF. This chain uses TRBV28 with TRBJ1-5, with D maybe TRBD1 (6 bases). V was cut by 6 bases and J by 9 bases, with 15 bases left in between. From germline, CDR1 is MDHEN and CDR2 SYDVKM. CDR3 length equals 13 residues.

V and J are TRBV2 and TRBJ2-5; D is perhaps TRBD1 (6 bases). The CDR3 covers 16 residues. Germline values: CDR1 SNHLY, CDR2 FYNNEI. V was shortened by 6 bases and J by 5 bases, with 22 bases between the two germline ends. CDR3 coding DNA: TGTGCCAGCAGGATAAAAAATCACAGGGTAGCGGAGACCCAGTACTTC. This translates into CASRIKNHRVAETQYF.

Only one count was recorded for this clone. The chain uses TRBV10-3 and TRBJ1-5, with 8 bases aligning to TRBD1. The CDR3 has 14 residues. With 5 bases clipped from V and 6 bases from J, the junction kept 6 bases outside the gene matches. CDR1 and CDR2 (germline): ENHRY, SYGVKD. CDR3 sequence (DNA): TGTGCCATCAGTACGGACAGGGTAGGTCAGCCCCAGCATTTT. Amino acid sequence: CAISTDRVGQPQHF.

This rearrangement joins TRBV19 to TRBJ1-5; D gene ambiguous. Deletions cut 3 bases from V and 1 base from J, with 13 bases between. The CDR3 has 16 amino acids. Per the germline V gene, CDR1 is LNHDA and CDR2 is SQIVND (reference sequence). CDR3 loop: CASSIEGRWSNQPQHF. CDR3 sequence (DNA): TGTGCCAGTAGTATTGAAGGGAGGTGGAGCAATCAGCCCCAGCATTTT. The full variable domain, rest sourced from reference TRBV19 and TRBJ1-5, is DGGITQSPKYLFRKEGQNVTLSCEQNLNHDAMYWYRQDPGQGLRLIYYSQIVNDFQKGDIAEGYSVSREKKESFPLTVTSAQKNPTAFYLCASSIEGRWSNQPQHFGDGTRLSIL.

The chain joins TRBV6-5 to TRBJ1-6; D is unresolved. The length of the CDR3 is 14 residues. CDR1 and CDR2 (germline): MNHEY, SVGAGI. Trimming took off 8 bases at V and 7 bases at J, with 15 bases between the two ends. The CDR3 DNA follows: TGTGCCAGCTCCTCTGAGCAACTAAATTCACCCCTCCACTTT. The encoded protein is CASSSEQLNSPLHF.

V is TRBV7-2 and J is TRBJ2-7, with D perhaps matching TRBD2 (6 bases). CDR1 is SGHTA, CDR2 FQGNSA, per germline. This CDR3 comprises 15 residues. V was trimmed by 4 bases and J by 0 bases, leaving 13 bases between them. This CDR3 is CASSSGTASSYEQYF. DNA of the CDR3: TGTGCCAGCAGCTCCGGGACTGCGAGCTCCTACGAGCAGTACTTC.

This rearrangement joins TRBV13 to TRBJ1-4, with 11 bases that match TRBD1. V lost 5 bases to trimming and J lost 5 bases; unmatched junction nucleotides: 13. Germline V gene data show CDR1 as PRHDT and CDR2 as FYEKMQ (reference sequence). This CDR3 is built from 18 residues. CDR3 loop: CASSPPGTGGLANEKLFF. The CDR3 DNA reads as TGTGCCAGCAGCCCTCCCGGGACAGGGGGGTTGGCGAATGAAAAACTGTTTTTT.

This chain connects TRBV19 to TRBJ1-1; the match to TRBD1 covers 9 bases. Germline trimming cut 3 bases from V and 5 bases from J; bases unmatched to any gene: 7. The CDR3 length is 15 residues. CDR1 and CDR2 from the germline V gene are LNHDA and SQIVND (reference sequence). This CDR3 is CASSIPGQGTTEAFF. DNA for the CDR3: TGTGCCAGTAGTATTCCGGGACAGGGAACGACTGAAGCTTTCTTT.